This section outlines one T cell receptor (beta chain) sequence together with its context. In the study's own analysis: Amplifying reference gene primers gave estimates of nucleated cell counts. Assay used: immunoSEQ multiplex PCR; TCRdb lists only in-frame clones, some missing. V, J and clone size are those of that table, while D and trimming were read from the DNA. The sample lists roughly 70,000 clones; around 89% were seen once. The record originates from a study of blood T cell repertoires in COVID-19. For the study at large: T cells, B-cell-depleted T cells, or PBMCs supplied cDNA or gDNA.

Germline-derived CDR1 and CDR2 are SGHRS and YFSETQ. V lost 0 bases and J lost 4; bases outside the gene matches: 5. The CDR3 has 16 residues. The clonotype originates from an elderly woman with active COVID-19. Sequenced: peripheral blood. V gene TRBV5-1 combines with J gene TRBJ1-4; 8 bases fit TRBD1. The CDR3 spells CASSLGQGTNNEKLFF. CDR3 DNA: TGCGCCAGCAGCTTGGGACAGGGGACCAATAATGAAAAACTGTTTTTT. The whole variable domain, filled in from reference TRBV5-1 and TRBJ1-4, reads KAGVTQTPRYLIKTRGQQVTLSCSPISGHRSVSWYQQTPGQGLQFLFEYFSETQRNKGNFPGRFSGRQFSNSRSEMNVSTLELGDSALYLCASSLGQGTNNEKLFFGSGTQLSVL.